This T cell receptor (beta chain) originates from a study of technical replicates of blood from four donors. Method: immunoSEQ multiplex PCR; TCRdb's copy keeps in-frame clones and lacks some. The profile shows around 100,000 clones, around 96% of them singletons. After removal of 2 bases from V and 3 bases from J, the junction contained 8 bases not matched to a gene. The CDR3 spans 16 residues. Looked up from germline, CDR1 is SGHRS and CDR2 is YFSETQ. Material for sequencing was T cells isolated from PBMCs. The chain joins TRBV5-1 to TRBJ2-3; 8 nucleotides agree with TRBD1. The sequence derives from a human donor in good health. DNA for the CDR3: TGCGCCAGCAGCTTCGGGGACAGGCCTGCAACAGATACGCAGTATTTT. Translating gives CASSFGDRPATDTQYF.